A few counts support the clone carrying this T cell receptor beta chain. The sample is drawn from a study of cytomegalovirus exposure and HLA in healthy donors. With 3 bases removed from V and 3 bases from J, the gap between germline ends came to 9 bases. Germline CDR1 is LNHDA and CDR2 is SQIVND (reference sequence). The CDR3 covers 14 residues. Both 60 Vbeta primers and 13 Jbeta primers went into the PCR. Sequencing was performed with immunoSEQ multiplex PCR; in TCRdb, only in-frame clones are kept and a portion is missing. The sample consists of nearly 100,000 clones, around 76% of them appearing once.

V usage is TRBV19 and J usage is TRBJ1-5, with unresolved D. The receptor comes from a woman in her fifties or sixties in good health and CMV-seropositive. The sample comprised PBMCs. CDR3 DNA: TGTGCCAGTAGTATTGCAGGTTACAATCAGCCCCAGCATTTT. Its translation is CASSIAGYNQPQHF. The whole variable domain, remainder taken from reference TRBV19 and TRBJ1-5, is DGGITQSPKYLFRKEGQNVTLSCEQNLNHDAMYWYRQDPGQGLRLIYYSQIVNDFQKGDIAEGYSVSREKKESFPLTVTSAQKNPTAFYLCASSIAGYNQPQHFGDGTRLSIL.